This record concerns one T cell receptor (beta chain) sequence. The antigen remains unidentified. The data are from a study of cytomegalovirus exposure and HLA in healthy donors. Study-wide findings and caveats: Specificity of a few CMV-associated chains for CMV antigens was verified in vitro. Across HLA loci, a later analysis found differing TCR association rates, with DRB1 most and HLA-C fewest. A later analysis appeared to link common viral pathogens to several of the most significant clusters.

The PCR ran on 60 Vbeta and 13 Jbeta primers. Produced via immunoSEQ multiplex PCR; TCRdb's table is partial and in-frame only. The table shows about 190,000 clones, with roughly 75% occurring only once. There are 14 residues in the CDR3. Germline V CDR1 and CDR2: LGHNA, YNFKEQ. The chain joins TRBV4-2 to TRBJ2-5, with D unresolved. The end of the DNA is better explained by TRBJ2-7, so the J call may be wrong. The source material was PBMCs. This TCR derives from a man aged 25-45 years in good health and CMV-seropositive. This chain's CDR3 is CASSQYLSSYEQYF. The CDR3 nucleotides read TGTGCCAGCAGCCAATACTTGAGCTCCTACGAGCAGTACTTC.